Listed below are T cell receptor beta chains from one sample, sequenced in a study of cytomegalovirus exposure and HLA in healthy donors. The repertoire was sequenced with immunoSEQ multiplex PCR; TCRdb's copy has only in-frame clones and lacks some. This sample yields under 90,000 clones, of which roughly two thirds are seen a single time; 7.5% to 8% belongs to the top ten. Material for sequencing was PBMCs. The receptors shown here come from a man aged 35-49 years in good health and CMV-seropositive. Each CDR3 is given with its conserved first and last residue. A D gene is named only where the DNA matches it firmly. Clone size is given for some rows only: seen once, a few or many times, or a class if the clone is expanded.

abundance | j_gene | v_gene | d_gene | CDR3aa | CDR3nt
- | TRBJ2-3 | TRBV19 | TRBD2 | CASSIFGTSDTDTQYF | TGTGCCAGTAGTATCTTCGGGACTAGCGACACAGATACGCAGTATTTT
- | TRBJ2-7 | TRBV28 | TRBD1 | CASSPPTDRAYEQYF | TGTGCCAGCAGCCCACCGACCGACAGGGCGTACGAGCAGTACTTC
- | TRBJ2-3 | TRBV15 | - | CATRGTMEDTQYF | TGTGCCACCAGGGGGACAATGGAAGATACGCAGTATTTT
few | TRBJ1-1 | TRBV6-5 | TRBD1 | CASSEPGQPTEAFF | TGTGCCAGCAGTGAACCGGGACAGCCTACTGAAGCTTTCTTT
- | TRBJ2-6 | TRBV5-6 | - | CASSLIPTVSGANVLTF | TGTGCCAGCAGCTTGATCCCGACAGTATCTGGGGCCAACGTCCTGACTTTC
- | TRBJ2-5 | TRBV5-1 | TRBD1 | CASSSGQGETQYF | TGCGCCAGCAGCTCCGGACAGGGGGAGACCCAGTACTTC
- | TRBJ1-5 | TRBV19 | TRBD1 | CASRDRGHQPQHF | TGTGCCAGTAGAGACAGGGGGCATCAGCCCCAGCATTTT
- | TRBJ2-5 | TRBV5-1 | - | CASSWDNQETQYF | TGCGCCAGCAGCTGGGACAATCAAGAGACCCAGTACTTC
- | TRBJ1-1 | TRBV10-3 | - | CAISESKGAEAFF | TGTGCCATCAGTGAGTCGAAAGGGGCTGAAGCTTTCTTT
few | TRBJ2-1 | TRBV29-1 | TRBD1 | CSVEGQGARNEQFF | TGCAGCGTTGAGGGGCAGGGGGCGCGCAATGAGCAGTTCTTC
- | TRBJ1-1 | TRBV19 | TRBD1 | CASSYHRGTEAFF | TGTGCCAGTAGTTACCACAGGGGCACTGAAGCTTTCTTT
- | TRBJ1-2 | TRBV29-1 | TRBD1 | CSVDEPAEGAYGYIF | TGCAGCGTTGATGAGCCGGCGGAGGGGGCCTATGGCTACATCTTC
few | TRBJ1-5 | TRBV7-8 | - | CASSFILGGRSNQPQHF | TGTGCCAGCAGCTTTATACTCGGGGGGCGGAGCAATCAGCCCCAGCATTTT
- | TRBJ1-2 | TRBV7-9 | - | CASSPSLGVGGYTF | TGTGCCAGCAGCCCAAGCCTCGGGGTCGGTGGCTACACCTTC
- | TRBJ1-1 | TRBV5-5 | TRBD1 | CASSSRDSSNTEAFF | TGTGCCAGCAGCTCACGGGACAGCTCCAACACTGAAGCTTTCTTT
- | TRBJ2-6 | TRBV6-1 | - | CASSARQVDSGANVLTF | TGTGCCAGCAGTGCCAGACAGGTTGACTCTGGGGCCAACGTCCTGACTTTC
- | TRBJ2-7 | TRBV10-2 | TRBD2 | CASSAGGPSGYEQYF | TGCGCCAGCAGTGCGGGAGGTCCGAGTGGATACGAGCAGTACTTC
few | TRBJ1-5 | TRBV4-3 | TRBD1 | CASSQADREDQPQHF | TGCGCCAGCAGCCAAGCTGACAGGGAGGATCAGCCCCAGCATTTT
- | TRBJ2-2 | TRBV5-1 | TRBD1 | CASSLETGGRTGELFF | TGCGCCAGCAGCTTGGAGACAGGGGGCCGCACCGGGGAGCTGTTTTTT
- | TRBJ2-7 | TRBV18 | - | CASSGGISYEQYF | TGTGCCAGCTCGGGGGGAATCTCCTACGAGCAGTACTTC
- | TRBJ2-1 | TRBV5-1 | TRBD2 | CASSPDLAASYNEQFF | TGCGCCAGCAGCCCAGACCTAGCGGCCTCCTACAATGAGCAGTTCTTC
- | TRBJ2-3 | TRBV2 | TRBD1 | CASSLDRGSTDTQYF | TGTGCCAGCAGTCTGGACAGGGGGAGCACAGATACGCAGTATTTT
- | TRBJ2-7 | TRBV11-2 | TRBD2 | CASSLDRLAGSYEQYF | TGTGCCAGCAGCTTAGATCGGCTAGCGGGATCCTACGAGCAGTACTTC
- | TRBJ1-4 | TRBV6-1 | TRBD1 | CASSEAWTGAATNEKLFF | TGTGCCAGCAGTGAAGCTTGGACAGGGGCTGCAACTAATGAAAAACTGTTTTTT